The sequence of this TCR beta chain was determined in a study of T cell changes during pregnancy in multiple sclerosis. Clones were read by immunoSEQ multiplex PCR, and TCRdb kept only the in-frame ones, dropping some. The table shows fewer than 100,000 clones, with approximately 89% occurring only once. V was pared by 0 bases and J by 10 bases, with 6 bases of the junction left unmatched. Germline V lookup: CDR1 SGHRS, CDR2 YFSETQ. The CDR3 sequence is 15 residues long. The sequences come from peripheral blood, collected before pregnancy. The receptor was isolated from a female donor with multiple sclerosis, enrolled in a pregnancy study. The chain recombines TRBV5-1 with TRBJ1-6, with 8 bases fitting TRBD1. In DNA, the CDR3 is TGCGCCAGCAGCTTGGCAGGGGGCCGGTTGTCACCCCTCCACTTT. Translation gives CASSLAGGRLSPLHF. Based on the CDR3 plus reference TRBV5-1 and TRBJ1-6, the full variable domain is KAGVTQTPRYLIKTRGQQVTLSCSPISGHRSVSWYQQTPGQGLQFLFEYFSETQRNKGNFPGRFSGRQFSNSRSEMNVSTLELGDSALYLCASSLAGGRLSPLHFGNGTRLTVT.